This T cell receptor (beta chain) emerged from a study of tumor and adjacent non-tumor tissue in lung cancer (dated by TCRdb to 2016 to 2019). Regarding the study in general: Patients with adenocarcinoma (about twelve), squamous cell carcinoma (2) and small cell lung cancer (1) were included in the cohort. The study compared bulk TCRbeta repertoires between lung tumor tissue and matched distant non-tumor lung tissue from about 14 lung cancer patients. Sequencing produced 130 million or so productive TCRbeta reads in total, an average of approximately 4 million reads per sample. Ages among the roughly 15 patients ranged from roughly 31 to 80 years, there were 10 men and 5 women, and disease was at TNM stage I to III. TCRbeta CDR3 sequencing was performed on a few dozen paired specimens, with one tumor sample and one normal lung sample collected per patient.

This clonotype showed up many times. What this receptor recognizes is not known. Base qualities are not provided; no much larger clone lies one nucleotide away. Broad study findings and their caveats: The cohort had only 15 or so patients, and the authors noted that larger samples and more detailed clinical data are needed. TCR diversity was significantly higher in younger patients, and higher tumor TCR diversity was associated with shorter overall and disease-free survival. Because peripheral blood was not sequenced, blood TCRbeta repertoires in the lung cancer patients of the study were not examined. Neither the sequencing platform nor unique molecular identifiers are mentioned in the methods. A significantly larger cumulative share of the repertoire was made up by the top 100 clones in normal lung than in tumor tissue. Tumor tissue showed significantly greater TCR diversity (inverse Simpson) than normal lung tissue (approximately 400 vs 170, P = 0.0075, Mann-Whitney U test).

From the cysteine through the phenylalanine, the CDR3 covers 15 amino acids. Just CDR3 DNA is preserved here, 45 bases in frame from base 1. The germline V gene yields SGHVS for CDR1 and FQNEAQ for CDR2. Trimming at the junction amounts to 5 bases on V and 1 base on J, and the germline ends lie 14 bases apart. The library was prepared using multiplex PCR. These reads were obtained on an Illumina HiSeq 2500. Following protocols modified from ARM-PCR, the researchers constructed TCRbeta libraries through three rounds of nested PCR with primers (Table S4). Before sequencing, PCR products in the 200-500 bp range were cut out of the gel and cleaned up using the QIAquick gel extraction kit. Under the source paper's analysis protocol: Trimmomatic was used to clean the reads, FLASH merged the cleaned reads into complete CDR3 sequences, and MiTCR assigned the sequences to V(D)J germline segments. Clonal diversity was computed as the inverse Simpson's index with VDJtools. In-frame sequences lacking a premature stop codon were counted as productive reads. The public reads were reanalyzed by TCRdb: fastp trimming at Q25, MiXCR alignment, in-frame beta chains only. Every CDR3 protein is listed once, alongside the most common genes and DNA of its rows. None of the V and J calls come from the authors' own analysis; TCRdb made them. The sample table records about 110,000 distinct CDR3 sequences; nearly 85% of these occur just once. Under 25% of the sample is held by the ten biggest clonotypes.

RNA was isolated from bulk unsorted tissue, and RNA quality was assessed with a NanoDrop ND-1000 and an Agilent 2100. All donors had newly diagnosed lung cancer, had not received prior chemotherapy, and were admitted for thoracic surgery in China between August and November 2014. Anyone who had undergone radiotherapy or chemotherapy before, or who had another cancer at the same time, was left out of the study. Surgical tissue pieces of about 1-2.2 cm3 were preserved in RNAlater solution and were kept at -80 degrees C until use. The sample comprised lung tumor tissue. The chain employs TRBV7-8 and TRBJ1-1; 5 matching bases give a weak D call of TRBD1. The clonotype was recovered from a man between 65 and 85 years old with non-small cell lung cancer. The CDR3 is CASSQGPRENTEAFF. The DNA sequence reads TGTGCCAGCAGCCAGGGTCCGCGGGAGAACACTGAAGCTTTCTTT.